The 3 T cell receptor beta chains presented below share a single source sample, sequenced in a study of cytomegalovirus exposure and HLA in healthy donors. PCR involved 60 Vbeta and 13 Jbeta primers. The repertoire was sequenced with immunoSEQ multiplex PCR; TCRdb's copy has only in-frame clones and lacks some. The sample lists approximately 97,000 clones; around four fifths were seen once. Sequenced: PBMCs. These receptors came from a woman in her thirties or forties in good health and CMV-seropositive.

The rearrangement links TRBV10-3 to TRBJ1-1, with TRBD1 matching 7 bases. The V gene's germline CDR1 is ENHRY and CDR2 SYGVKD. The CDR3 has 13 amino acids. After removal of 7 bases from V and 7 bases from J, the junction contained 9 bases not matched to a gene. DNA for the CDR3: TGTGCCATCACGCGGGAGGGGGCGGGTGAAGCTTTCTTT. It codes for CAITREGAGEAFF.

This clone was picked up a small number of times. This chain connects TRBV4-2 to TRBJ2-3; the match to TRBD2 covers 10 bases. This CDR3 region has 19 residues. Unmatched junction bases numbered 9, after V lost 0 bases and J lost 0 bases. Germline CDR1 and CDR2: LGHNA and YNFKEQ. CDR3 bases: TGTGCCAGCAGCCAAGATCCCCTAGCGGGAGAACTTAGCACAGATACGCAGTATTTT. Residues: CASSQDPLAGELSTDTQYF.

The chain combines TRBV14 with TRBJ2-5, with D possibly being TRBD2 (5 bases). V shed 4 bases and J shed 5 bases, with 17 bases lying between them. This CDR3 is 15 amino acids long. Germline lookup yields CDR1 SGHDN and CDR2 FVKESK. DNA of the CDR3: TGTGCCAGCAGCCGGACCTTGCAAAGGGAGGAGACCCAGTACTTC. It encodes CASSRTLQREETQYF.